This TCR beta chain came from a study of cytomegalovirus exposure and HLA in healthy donors. Germline assignment: CDR1 MDHEN and CDR2 SYDVKM. Trimming cost V 10 bases and J 4 bases; bases outside gene matches: 12. The CDR3 extends over 16 amino acids. PCR employed 60 Vbeta and 13 Jbeta primers. Sequenced by immunoSEQ multiplex PCR; TCRdb stores in-frame clones only, minus some. The sample yields roughly 120,000 clones, 77% seen once. This rearrangement joins TRBV28 to TRBJ2-5; 13 nucleotides line up with TRBD2. Sequenced sample: PBMCs. This sequence was found in a woman in her thirties or forties in good health and CMV-seropositive. The chain's CDR3 is CATTSTSGRFGETQYF. The CDR3 coding sequence is TGTGCCACTACGTCGACTAGCGGGAGGTTTGGAGAGACCCAGTACTTC.